This passage covers 17 T cell receptor beta chains from one sample sequenced in a study of T-cell memory formation after mild COVID-19. Via MiXCR, TCRdb re-called the 5' RACE reads, giving one row per CDR3 protein. Altogether approximately 34,000 distinct CDR3 sequences are present, roughly 7.2% being singletons, with the ten largest covering 25% to 35%. The sequencing sample was made of PBMCs or a T cell subset sorted from them (not recorded which). These receptors were taken from a man aged 18 to 35 who had mild COVID-19 (a few samples of this study predate the infection). Cell type and time point are not known.

This clonotype was seen many times. The gene calls are TRBV6-4 and TRBJ2-2, with TRBD1 matching 8 bases. The CDR3 sequence is 16 residues long. Germline CDR1 MRHNA, CDR2 SNTAGT. Unmatched junction bases numbered 12, after V lost 6 bases and J lost 6 bases. In nucleotides, the CDR3 is TGTGCCAGCAGCGAAACCCCCGGACAGGGATCCGGGGAGCTGTTTTTT. It codes for CASSETPGQGSGELFF.

This clonotype was picked up many times. The chain employs TRBV12-3 or TRBV12-4 and TRBJ2-2, with D perhaps being TRBD1 or TRBD2 (6 bases each). The CDR3 is 16 residues long. With 4 bases removed from V and 4 bases from J, the gap between germline ends came to 16 bases. CDR3 in amino acids: CASSSWRGAVTGELFF. The DNA of the CDR3 is TGTGCCAGCAGTTCTTGGAGGGGGGCGGTCACCGGGGAGCTGTTTTTT.

This clonotype showed up many times. The chain recombines TRBV7-8 with TRBJ2-7; TRBD2 matches at 11 bases. J lost 9 bases, V lost 7 bases, and 14 bases had no gene match. The CDR3 extends over 15 amino acids. Germline assignment: CDR1 SGHVS and CDR2 FQNEAQ. The CDR3 loop is CASTQRRLAGGRQYF. The CDR3, as DNA: TGTGCCAGCACCCAACGGAGGCTAGCGGGGGGCCGGCAGTACTTC.

This rearrangement joins TRBV18 to TRBJ2-3; TRBD1 aligns across 7 bases. Germline loops: CDR1 KGHSH, CDR2 LQKENI. CDR3 length: 15 residues. V lost 4 bases and J lost 0; bases outside the gene matches: 4. In nucleotides, the CDR3 is TGTGCCAGCTCACAGAGGGGGCAAAGCACAGATACGCAGTATTTT. Its protein is CASSQRGQSTDTQYF.

This clonotype came up many times. The chain recombines TRBV2 with TRBJ2-3; no clear D. The CDR3 runs to 14 residues. Germline V lookup: CDR1 SNHLY, CDR2 FYNNEI. V lost 7 bases, J lost 1 base, and 12 bases lay in between. The CDR3 protein is CASIPSMGTDTQYF. CDR3 coding DNA: TGTGCCAGCATCCCCAGTATGGGCACAGATACGCAGTATTTT. The whole variable domain, filled in from reference TRBV2 and TRBJ2-3, reads EPEVTQTPSHQVTQMGQEVILRCVPISNHLYFYWYRQILGQKVEFLVSFYNNEISEKSEIFDDQFSVERPDGSNFTLKIRSTKLEDSAMYFCASIPSMGTDTQYFGPGTRLTVL.

The chain carries TRBV14 and TRBJ1-2, with 7 bases that match TRBD1. The V gene end was trimmed by 4 bases and the J gene end by 5 bases; junction bases not matched to a gene: 4. This CDR3 is 13 amino acids long. Germline V gives CDR1 SGHDN, CDR2 FVKESK. CDR3 in amino acids: CASSPWTGYGYTF. In nucleotides, the CDR3 is TGTGCCAGCAGCCCTTGGACAGGTTATGGCTACACCTTC.

This clonotype has a count of ten or more. This chain connects TRBV5-1 to TRBJ2-2; TRBD2 aligns across 12 bases. The germline V gene encodes CDR1 SGHRS and CDR2 YFSETQ. This CDR3 contains 17 residues. Unmatched junction bases numbered 5, after V lost 0 bases and J lost 5 bases. CDR3: CASSLAPSGGVTGELFF. Written as DNA, the CDR3 is TGCGCCAGCAGCTTGGCCCCTAGCGGGGGGGTAACCGGGGAGCTGTTTTTT.

This clonotype was seen at least ten times. J is TRBJ2-6 and V is TRBV4-2; D is unresolved. V gave up 0 bases and J gave up 0 bases, with 6 bases separating them. Germline V lookup: CDR1 LGHNA, CDR2 YNFKEQ. The CDR3 totals 16 residues. CDR3 nucleotide sequence: TGTGCCAGCAGCCAAGATACCGGCTCTGGGGCCAACGTCCTGACTTTC. Its translation: CASSQDTGSGANVLTF.

The chain has TRBV20-1 and TRBJ2-7, with D maybe TRBD2 (5 bases). This CDR3 region has 11 residues. Germline CDR1 is DFQATT and CDR2 is SNEGSKA (reference sequence). V shed 8 bases and J shed 6 bases, with 14 bases lying between them. CDR3 amino acids: CSSETAGEQYF. For the CDR3, the DNA is TGCAGTTCCGAGACCGCGGGCGAGCAGTACTTC.

This clonotype has at least ten counts. V usage is TRBV20-1 and J usage is TRBJ1-6, with D perhaps matching TRBD1 (5 bases). V was clipped by 0 bases and J by 9 bases, with 15 bases between them. The CDR3 is 15 amino acids. The V gene's germline CDR1 is DFQATT and CDR2 SNEGSKA (reference sequence). Here the CDR3 DNA reads TGCAGTGCTAGAGATCCAAGGGCAGGGAGTTCACCCCTCCACTTT. This sequence encodes CSARDPRAGSSPLHF.

This clonotype was recorded at least ten times. The chain has TRBV7-2 and TRBJ1-5; D is ambiguous. The CDR3 extends over 12 amino acids. The germline V gene encodes CDR1 SGHTA and CDR2 FQGNSA. V gave up 1 base and J gave up 13 bases, with 11 bases separating them. This CDR3 reads CASSLGPRPQHF. The CDR3, as DNA: TGTGCCAGCAGCTTAGGGCCCAGGCCACAGCATTTT.

This clonotype was observed many times. The chain carries TRBV6-4 and TRBJ2-3; 10 bases match TRBD1. The ends lost 2 bases at V and 4 bases at J; junction bases unmatched: 0. Germline lookup yields CDR1 MRHNA and CDR2 SNTAGT. The CDR3 runs 14 residues. The CDR3 DNA is TGTGCCAGCAGTGACGGACAGGGGGCAGATACGCAGTATTTT. Translation gives CASSDGQGADTQYF.

This clonotype was observed many times. The chain employs TRBV4-2 and TRBJ2-1; 10 bases agree with TRBD2. J gave up 4 bases and V 7 bases, and 7 bases lay outside the gene matches. The CDR3 is 15 residues long. Germline V gene sequence: CDR1 LGHNA, CDR2 YNFKEQ. This CDR3 is CASTPSGGQYNEQFF. The CDR3 DNA sequence: TGTGCCAGCACCCCTAGCGGGGGCCAATACAATGAGCAGTTCTTC.

Notes on this clonotype: At one end the junction does not follow the germline gene, possibly because of a read error. The rearrangement links TRBV7-9 to TRBJ1-1; D unclear. Germline CDR1 SEHNR, CDR2 FQNEAQ (reference sequence). This CDR3 spans 14 amino acids. The chain's CDR3 is CASTLEGLGTEAFF. In nucleotides, the CDR3 is TGTGCCAGCACCTTAGAGGGCTTGGGGACTGAAGCTTTCTTT.

This clonotype was seen ten or more times. The CDR3 reads CASSFTAYEQYF. Here the CDR3 DNA reads TGTGCCAGCAGCTTTACAGCCTACGAGCAGTACTTC. The chain employs TRBV7-9 and TRBJ2-7, with D uncertain. Trimming removed 3 bases at V and 2 bases at J, with 5 bases between. CDR3 length: 12 residues. Germline CDR1 reads SEHNR; CDR2 reads FQNEAQ (reference sequence).

This clonotype showed up just a few times. J is TRBJ2-3 and V is TRBV27; D unresolved. V was trimmed by 2 bases and J by 2 bases, leaving 8 bases between them. Germline lookup yields CDR1 MNHEY and CDR2 SMNVEV (reference sequence). This CDR3 contains 14 residues. CDR3 residues: CASSLEGNTDTQYF. Written as DNA, the CDR3 is TGTGCCAGCAGTTTAGAAGGGAACACAGATACGCAGTATTTT.

This clonotype was recorded many times. CDR3: CASSERNQETQYF. In DNA form, the CDR3 reads TGCGCCAGCAGTGAGAGGAACCAAGAGACCCAGTACTTC. The chain joins TRBV10-2 to TRBJ2-5; D is undetermined. V was shortened by 2 bases and J by 0 bases, with 4 bases between the two germline ends. CDR1 and CDR2 from the germline V gene are WSHSY and SAAADI. CDR3 length: 13 residues.